This TCR beta chain was found in a study of blood T cell repertoires in COVID-19. Those who participated ranged in age from roughly 18 to 89 years and resided in 20 to 30 US areas. Data came from immunoSEQ multiplex PCR; TCRdb stores just in-frame clones and leaves some out. The repertoire holds fewer than 400,000 clones, with roughly 90% as singletons. The CDR3 is 11 amino acids. V was clipped by 0 bases and J by 5 bases, with 4 bases between them. CDR1 is DFQATT, CDR2 SNEGSKA, per germline (reference sequence). This clonotype was sampled from a woman in her twenties or thirties who had been exposed to COVID-19. This sequence joins TRBV20-1 and TRBJ1-2; the D is unclear. The sample consisted of PBMCs or T cells enriched from blood (not recorded which). CDR3 coding DNA: TGCAGTGCTAGAGACAGTTATGGCTACACCTTC. It yields the protein CSARDSYGYTF.